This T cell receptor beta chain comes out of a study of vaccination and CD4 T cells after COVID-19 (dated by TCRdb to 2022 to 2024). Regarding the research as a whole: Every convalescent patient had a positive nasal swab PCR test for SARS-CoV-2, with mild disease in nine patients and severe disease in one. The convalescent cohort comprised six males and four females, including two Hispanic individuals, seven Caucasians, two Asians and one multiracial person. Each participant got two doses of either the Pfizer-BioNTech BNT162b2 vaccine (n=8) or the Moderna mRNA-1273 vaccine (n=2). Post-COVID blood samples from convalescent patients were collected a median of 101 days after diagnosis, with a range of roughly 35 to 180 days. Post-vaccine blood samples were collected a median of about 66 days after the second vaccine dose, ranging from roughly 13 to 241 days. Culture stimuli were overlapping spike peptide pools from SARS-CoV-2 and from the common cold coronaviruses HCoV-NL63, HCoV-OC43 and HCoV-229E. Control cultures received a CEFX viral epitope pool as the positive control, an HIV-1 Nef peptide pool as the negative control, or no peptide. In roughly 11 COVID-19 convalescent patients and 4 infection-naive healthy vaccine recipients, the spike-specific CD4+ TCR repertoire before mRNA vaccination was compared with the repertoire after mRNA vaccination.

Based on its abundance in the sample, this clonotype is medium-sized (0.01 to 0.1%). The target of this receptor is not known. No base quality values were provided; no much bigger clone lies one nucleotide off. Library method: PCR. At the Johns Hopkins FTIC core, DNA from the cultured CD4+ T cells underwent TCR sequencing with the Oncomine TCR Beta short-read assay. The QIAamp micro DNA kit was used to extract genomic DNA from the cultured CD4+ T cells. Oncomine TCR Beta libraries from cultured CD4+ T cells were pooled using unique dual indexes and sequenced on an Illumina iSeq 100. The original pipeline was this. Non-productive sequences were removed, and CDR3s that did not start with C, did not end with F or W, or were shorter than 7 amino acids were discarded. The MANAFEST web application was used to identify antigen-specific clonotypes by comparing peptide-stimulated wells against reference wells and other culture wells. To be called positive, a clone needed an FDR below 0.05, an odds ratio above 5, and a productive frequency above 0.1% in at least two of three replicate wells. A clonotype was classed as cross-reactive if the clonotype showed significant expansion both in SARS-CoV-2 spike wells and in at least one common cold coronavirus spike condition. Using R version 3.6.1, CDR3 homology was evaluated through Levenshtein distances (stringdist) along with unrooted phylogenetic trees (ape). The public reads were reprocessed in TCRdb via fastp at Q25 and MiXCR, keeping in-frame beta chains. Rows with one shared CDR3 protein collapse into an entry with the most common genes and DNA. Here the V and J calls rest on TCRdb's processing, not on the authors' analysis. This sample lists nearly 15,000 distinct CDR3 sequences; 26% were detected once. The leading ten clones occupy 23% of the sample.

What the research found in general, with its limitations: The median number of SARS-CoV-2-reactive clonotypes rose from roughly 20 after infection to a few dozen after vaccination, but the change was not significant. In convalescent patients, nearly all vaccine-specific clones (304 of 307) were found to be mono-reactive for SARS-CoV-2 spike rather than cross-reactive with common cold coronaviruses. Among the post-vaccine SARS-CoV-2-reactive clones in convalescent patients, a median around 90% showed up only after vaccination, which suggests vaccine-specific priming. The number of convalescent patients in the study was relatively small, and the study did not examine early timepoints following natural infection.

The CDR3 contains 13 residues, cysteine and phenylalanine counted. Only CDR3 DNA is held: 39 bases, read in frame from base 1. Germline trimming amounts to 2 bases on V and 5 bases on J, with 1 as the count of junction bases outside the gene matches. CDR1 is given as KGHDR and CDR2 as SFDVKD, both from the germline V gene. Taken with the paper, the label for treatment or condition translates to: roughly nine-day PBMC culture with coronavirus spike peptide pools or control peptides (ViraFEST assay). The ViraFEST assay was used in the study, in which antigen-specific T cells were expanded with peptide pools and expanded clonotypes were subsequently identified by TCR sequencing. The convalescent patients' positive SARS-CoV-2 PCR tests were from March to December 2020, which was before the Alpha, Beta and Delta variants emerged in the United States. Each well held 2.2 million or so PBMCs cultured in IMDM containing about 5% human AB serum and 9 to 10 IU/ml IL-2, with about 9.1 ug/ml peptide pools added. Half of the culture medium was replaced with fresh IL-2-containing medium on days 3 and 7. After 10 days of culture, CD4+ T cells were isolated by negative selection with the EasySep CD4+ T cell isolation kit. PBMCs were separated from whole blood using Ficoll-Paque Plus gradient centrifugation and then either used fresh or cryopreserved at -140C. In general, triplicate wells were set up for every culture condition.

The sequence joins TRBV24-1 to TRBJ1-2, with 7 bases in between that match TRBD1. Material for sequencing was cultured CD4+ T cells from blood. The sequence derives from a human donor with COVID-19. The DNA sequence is TGTGCCACCAGTGATTACAGGGGTTATGGCTACACCTTC. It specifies CATSDYRGYGYTF.